These 10 T cell receptor beta chains were all obtained from the same sample, sequenced in a study of post-analysis software for immune sequencing data. Study-level results: Included in a set of roughly 5 TRBV segments more frequent in patients than controls were TRBV5-6, TRBV5-1 and TRBV20-1.

For these receptors, no antigen is known. The library was made from cDNA and included unique molecular identifiers. TCRdb used MiXCR to reprocess the PCR reads, holding one entry per CDR3 protein. Here the sample spans about 570,000 distinct CDR3 sequences, 34% being singletons. Material: blood. The receptors derive from a girl aged 2-17 years with multiple sclerosis.

CDR3 amino acids: CSHSGTGGTDTQYF. The CDR3, as DNA: TGCAGTCATTCCGGGACAGGAGGTACAGATACGCAGTATTTT. The chain is built from TRBV29-1 and TRBJ2-3; 8 bases are shared with TRBD1. The CDR3 consists of 14 residues. Germline-derived CDR1 and CDR2 are SQVTM and ANQGSEA.

This clonotype has more than one count but fewer than ten. The CDR3, as DNA: TGTGCCAGCAGCAAAAGGGGGGGGTATGAGCAGTTCTTC. Protein sequence: CASSKRGGYEQFF. The rearrangement uses TRBV7-2 and TRBJ2-1, with a possible D match to TRBD2 (7 bases). The CDR3 loop spans 13 amino acids. Looked up from germline, CDR1 is SGHTA and CDR2 is FQGNSA. V lost 5 bases and J lost 8, with 13 bases in between.

As for this clonotype: A much larger clonotype is one base distant, so this may be a read error. The chain carries TRBV2 and TRBJ2-1; D gene unclear. The germline V and J ends were trimmed by 8 bases and 10 bases, with 21 bases remaining between them. The V gene's germline CDR1 is SNHLY and CDR2 FYNNEI. The CDR3 covers 14 residues. The CDR3 DNA reads TGTGCCAGCGGGGTCCCTGAGGCTCCCTACGAGCAGTTCTTC. Amino acids: CASGVPEAPYEQFF.

This clonotype was counted at least ten times. V gene TRBV20-1 combines with J gene TRBJ2-5; D not resolved. CDR3 length equals 11 residues. Germline CDR1 reads DFQATT; CDR2 reads SNEGSKA (reference sequence). Deletions cut 2 bases from V and 5 bases from J, with 6 bases between. CDR3 nucleotides: TGCAGTGCTAGACCATTGGAGACCCAGTACTTC. Translation gives CSARPLETQYF.

V and J are TRBV20-1 and TRBJ2-3; possible D gene TRBD2, 6 bases. The CDR3 consists of 11 residues. Germline CDR1 and CDR2: DFQATT and SNEGSKA (reference sequence). Trimming stripped 6 bases from V and 4 bases from J, with 8 bases between. The CDR3 DNA follows: TGCAGTGCCGGGGGAGCAGATACGCAGTATTTT. This codes for CSAGGADTQYF.

The CDR3 DNA reads TGCAGTCCCTCGCGAGTCTCCTACAATGAGCAGTTCTTC. It encodes CSPSRVSYNEQFF. The chain uses TRBV20-1 and TRBJ2-1; D gene ambiguous. Germline V CDR1 and CDR2: DFQATT, SNEGSKA (reference sequence). The CDR3 is made up of 13 amino acids. Deletions cut 8 bases from V and 0 bases from J, with 11 bases between.

V and J are TRBV15 and TRBJ2-1, with TRBD2 matching over 7 bases. The CDR3 totals 17 residues. J gave up 5 bases and V 8 bases, and 18 bases lay outside the gene matches. Germline CDR1 and CDR2: LNHNV and YYDKDF (reference sequence). The CDR3 protein is CATRWGGFSGLNNEQFF. In DNA, the CDR3 is TGTGCCACCCGGTGGGGGGGATTTTCGGGGCTCAACAATGAGCAGTTCTTC.

Only a few counts were recorded for this clonotype. The V and J genes are TRBV3-1 and TRBJ2-7; D is perhaps TRBD2 (5 bases). Trimming removed 8 bases from V and 3 bases from J, with 11 bases in between. The CDR3 loop spans 12 amino acids. Germline V gives CDR1 LGHDT, CDR2 YNNKEL (reference sequence). CDR3 loop: CASASGNYEQYF. Here the CDR3 DNA reads TGTGCCAGCGCCTCGGGAAACTACGAGCAGTACTTC.

The V call is TRBV12-3 or TRBV12-4, the J call TRBJ1-5, with D uncertain. The CDR3 spans 16 residues. V was pared by 0 bases and J by 3 bases, with 12 bases between. CDR3 amino acids: CASSLAELGPNQPQHF. CDR3 sequence (DNA): TGTGCCAGCAGTTTAGCGGAACTAGGGCCCAATCAGCCCCAGCATTTT.

The chain is built from TRBV27 and TRBJ1-1, with 9 bases that match TRBD1. The CDR3 totals 14 residues. Germline V gene lookup returns CDR1 MNHEY and CDR2 SMNVEV (reference sequence). J was trimmed by 8 bases and V by 2 bases; bases with no gene match: 6. CDR3 sequence (DNA): TGTGCCAGCAGTTTAAGGGGACAGGGACTCGAAGCTTTCTTT. Its translation: CASSLRGQGLEAFF.